These 6 T cell receptor beta chains were all obtained from the same sample, sequenced in a study of CXCR3-negative and CXCR3-positive naive CD8 T cells. Via 5' RACE with UMI labels, TRB cDNA libraries were prepared. No DNA is given; TCRdb re-called the 5' RACE reads and lists each CDR3 protein once. The listing contains about 24,000 distinct CDR3 sequences. The sample consisted of naive CXCR3- CD8+ T cells from blood. The subset denotes: CD45RO-CCR7+CD27+CD95- naive CD8+ T cells lacking CXCR3 (TNR3-). These TCRs come from a human donor in good health. Some clones in this sample may be carry-over from other donors' samples.

This sequence joins TRBV27 and TRBJ1-5. Germline-derived CDR1 and CDR2 are MNHEY and SMNVEV (reference sequence). The length of the CDR3 is 15 residues. The CDR3 region is CASSSGVGSNQPQHF.

The chain links TRBV4-1 to TRBJ1-5. Germline V CDR1 and CDR2: MGHRA, YSYEKL. The CDR3 consists of 14 residues. CDR3 protein: CASSQVGSNQPQHF.

The genes are TRBV13 and TRBJ1-1. Germline values: CDR1 PRHDT, CDR2 FYEKMQ (reference sequence). CDR3 size: 13 residues. CDR3 sequence reads: CASSSPPNTEAFF. The whole variable domain, remainder taken from reference TRBV13 and TRBJ1-1, is AAGVIQSPRHLIKEKRETATLKCYPIPRHDTVYWYQQGPGQDPQFLISFYEKMQSDKGSIPDRFSAQQFSDYHSELNMSSLELGDSALYFCASSSPPNTEAFFGQGTRLTVV.

This chain uses TRBV28 with TRBJ1-2. Germline CDR1 MDHEN, CDR2 SYDVKM. CDR3 size: 16 residues. CDR3 sequence reads: CASSFPPKGGNYGYTF.

CDR3 amino acids: CASSQGQGMNTEAFF. The V and J genes are TRBV4-1 and TRBJ1-1; TCRdb picks TRBD1, but there is no DNA to check that call. Germline assignment: CDR1 MGHRA and CDR2 YSYEKL. This CDR3 contains 15 residues.

V gene TRBV2 combines with J gene TRBJ1-5; TCRdb picks TRBD1, but there is no DNA to check that call. The CDR3 consists of 13 residues. Per germline, CDR1 SNHLY and CDR2 FYNNEI. The CDR3 region is CASSGGVNQPQHF.